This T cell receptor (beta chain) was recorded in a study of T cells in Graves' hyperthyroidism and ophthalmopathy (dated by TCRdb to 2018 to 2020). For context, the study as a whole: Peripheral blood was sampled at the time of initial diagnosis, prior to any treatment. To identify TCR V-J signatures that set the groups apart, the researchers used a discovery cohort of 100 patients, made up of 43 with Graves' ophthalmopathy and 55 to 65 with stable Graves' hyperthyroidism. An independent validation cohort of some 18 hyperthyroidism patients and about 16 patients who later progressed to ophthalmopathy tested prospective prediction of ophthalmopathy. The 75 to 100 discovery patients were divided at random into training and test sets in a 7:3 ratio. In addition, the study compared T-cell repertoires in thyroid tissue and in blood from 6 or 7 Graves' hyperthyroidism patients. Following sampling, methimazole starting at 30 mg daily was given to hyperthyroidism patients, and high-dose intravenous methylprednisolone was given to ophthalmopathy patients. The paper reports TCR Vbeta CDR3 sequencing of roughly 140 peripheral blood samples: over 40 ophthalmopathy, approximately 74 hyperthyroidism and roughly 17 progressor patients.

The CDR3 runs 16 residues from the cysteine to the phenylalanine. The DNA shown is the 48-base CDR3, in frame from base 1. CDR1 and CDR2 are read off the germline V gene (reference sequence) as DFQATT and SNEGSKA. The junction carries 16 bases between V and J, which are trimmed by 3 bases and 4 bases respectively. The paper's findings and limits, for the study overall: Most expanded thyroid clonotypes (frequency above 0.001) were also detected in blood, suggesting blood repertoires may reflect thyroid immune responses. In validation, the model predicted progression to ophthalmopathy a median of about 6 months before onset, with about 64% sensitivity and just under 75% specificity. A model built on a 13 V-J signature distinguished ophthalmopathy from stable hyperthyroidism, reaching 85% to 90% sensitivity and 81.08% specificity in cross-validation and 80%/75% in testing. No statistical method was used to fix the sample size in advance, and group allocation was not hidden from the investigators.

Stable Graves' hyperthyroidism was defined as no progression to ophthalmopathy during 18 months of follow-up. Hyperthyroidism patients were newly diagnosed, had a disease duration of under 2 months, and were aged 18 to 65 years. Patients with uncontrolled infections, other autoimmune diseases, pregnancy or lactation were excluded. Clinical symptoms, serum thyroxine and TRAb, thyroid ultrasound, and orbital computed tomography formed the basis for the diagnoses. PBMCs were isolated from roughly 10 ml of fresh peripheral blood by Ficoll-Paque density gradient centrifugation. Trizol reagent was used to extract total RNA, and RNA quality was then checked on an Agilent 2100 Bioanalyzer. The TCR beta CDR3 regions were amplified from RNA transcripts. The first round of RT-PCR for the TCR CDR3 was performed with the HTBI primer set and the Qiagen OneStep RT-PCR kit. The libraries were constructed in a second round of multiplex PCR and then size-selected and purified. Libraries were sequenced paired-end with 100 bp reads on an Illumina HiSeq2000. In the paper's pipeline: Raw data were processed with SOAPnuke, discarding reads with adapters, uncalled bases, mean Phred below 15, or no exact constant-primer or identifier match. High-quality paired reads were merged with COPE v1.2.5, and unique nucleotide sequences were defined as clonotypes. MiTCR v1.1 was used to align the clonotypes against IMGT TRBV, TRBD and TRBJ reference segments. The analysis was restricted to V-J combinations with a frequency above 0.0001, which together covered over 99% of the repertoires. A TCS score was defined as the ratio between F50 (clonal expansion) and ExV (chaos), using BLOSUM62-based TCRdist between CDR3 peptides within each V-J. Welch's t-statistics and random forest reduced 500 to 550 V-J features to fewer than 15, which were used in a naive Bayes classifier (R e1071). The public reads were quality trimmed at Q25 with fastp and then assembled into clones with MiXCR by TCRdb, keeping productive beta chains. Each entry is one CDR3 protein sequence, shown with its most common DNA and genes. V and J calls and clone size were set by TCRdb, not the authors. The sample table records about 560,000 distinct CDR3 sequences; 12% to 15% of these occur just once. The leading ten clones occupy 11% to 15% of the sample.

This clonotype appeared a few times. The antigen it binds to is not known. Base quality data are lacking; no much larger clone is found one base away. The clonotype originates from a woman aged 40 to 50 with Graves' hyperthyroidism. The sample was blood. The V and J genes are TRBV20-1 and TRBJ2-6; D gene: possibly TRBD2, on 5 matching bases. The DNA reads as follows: TGCAGTGCTAGCATAGAGGGCGGTTCGGGGGCCAACGTCCTGACTTTC. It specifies CSASIEGGSGANVLTF.